These T cell receptor beta chains were read from a single sample in a study of blood T cells in healthy people across ages. TCRdb reanalysed the 5' RACE reads using MiXCR and keeps one entry per CDR3 protein. The sample holds about 730,000 distinct CDR3 sequences, roughly 44% seen once. The sequenced sample consisted of blood. These receptors were taken from a woman in her fifties or sixties in good health. Each CDR3 is given with its conserved first and last residue. The D gene is left open where the match is weak. Clone size, where shown, is once, few, many, or a class for clones that have expanded.

V	size	J	D	CDR3	DNA
TRBV9	-	TRBJ1-6	-	CASSVGVRNNSPLHF	TGTGCCAGCAGCGTAGGCGTGCGGAATAATTCACCCCTCCACTTT
TRBV11-2	once	TRBJ2-5	-	CASSLGVPDNEQYF	TGTGCCAGCAGCTTAGGGGTCCCAGACAATGAGCAGTACTTC
TRBV3-1	few	TRBJ2-3	-	CASSQATSTDTQYF	TGTGCCAGCAGCCAGGCGACAAGCACAGATACGCAGTATTTT
TRBV12-3/TRBV12-4	few	TRBJ1-5	-	CASSPAGDNQPQHF	TGTGCCAGCAGTCCTGCAGGGGACAATCAGCCCCAGCATTTT
TRBV29-1	-	TRBJ2-3	TRBD2	CSVRRGGANVDTQYF	TGCAGCGTTCGTCGCGGGGGGGCCAATGTAGATACGCAGTATTTT
TRBV6-2/TRBV6-3	once	TRBJ2-7	-	CAGSYKGYYEQYF	TGTGCCGGCAGTTACAAAGGTTACTACGAGCAGTACTTC
TRBV10-3	few	TRBJ2-5	-	CATRGGPSSTQETQYF	TGTGCCACACGTGGGGGGCCCTCGTCGACGCAAGAGACCCAGTACTTC
TRBV20-1	-	TRBJ2-7	TRBD1	CSAREYTGGSYEQYF	TGCAGTGCTAGAGAATACACAGGGGGCTCCTACGAGCAGTACTTC
TRBV7-2	-	TRBJ1-5	TRBD1	CASSTGVTQPQHF	TGTGCCAGCAGTACAGGGGTCACTCAGCCCCAGCATTTT
TRBV4-1	few	TRBJ1-2	TRBD1	CASSAWDREEGYTF	TGCGCCAGCAGCGCCTGGGACAGGGAAGAGGGCTACACCTTC
TRBV20-1	-	TRBJ2-4	TRBD2	CSAVPGTSVQNIQYF	TGCAGTGCCGTCCCCGGGACTAGTGTCCAAAACATTCAGTACTTC
TRBV5-1	-	TRBJ2-3	TRBD2	CASIPLPSGGAGDTQYF	TGCGCCAGCATCCCCTTACCTAGCGGGGGGGCCGGGGATACGCAGTATTTT
TRBV29-1	-	TRBJ1-1	-	CSVEPQGGTEAFF	TGCAGCGTTGAACCCCAGGGAGGCACTGAAGCTTTCTTT
TRBV25-1	once	TRBJ1-6	TRBD1	CASHPGQGSPLHF	TGTGCCAGTCATCCGGGACAGGGTTCACCCCTCCACTTT
TRBV5-1	once	TRBJ2-5	-	CASSLGAGSQETQYF	TGCGCCAGCAGCTTGGGCGCAGGGTCCCAAGAGACCCAGTACTTC
TRBV25-1	-	TRBJ2-1	TRBD2	CASTGWLAGGRNEQFF	TGTGCCAGCACCGGCTGGTTGGCGGGGGGCCGCAATGAGCAGTTCTTC
TRBV7-2	-	TRBJ2-7	-	CANSLLKEAGYEQYF	TGTGCCAACAGCTTACTTAAAGAGGCGGGCTACGAGCAGTACTTC
TRBV11-2	-	TRBJ1-2	-	CASSLVRGDYGYTF	TGTGCCAGCAGCTTAGTGAGGGGCGACTATGGCTACACCTTC
TRBV20-1	few	TRBJ2-1	TRBD1	CSARPPDRPSYNEQFF	TGCAGTGCTAGACCTCCGGACAGGCCCTCCTACAATGAGCAGTTCTTC
TRBV4-3	many	TRBJ2-7	-	CASSQIPTVSYEQYF	TGCGCCAGCAGCCAAATTCCGACGGTCTCCTACGAGCAGTACTTC
TRBV7-8	-	TRBJ1-2	TRBD1	CASSLTGQFYGYTF	TGTGCCAGCAGCTTAACGGGACAGTTCTATGGCTACACCTTC
TRBV3-1	many	TRBJ2-7	-	CASSQDLLVTLGEQYF	TGTGCCAGCAGCCAAGATTTACTGGTGACCCTCGGCGAGCAGTACTTC
TRBV7-8	-	TRBJ2-3	-	CASSLSFGSDTQYF	TGTGCCAGCAGCTTGAGTTTCGGCTCAGATACGCAGTATTTT
TRBV3-1	-	TRBJ2-7	TRBD2	CASSRSTSAGYEQYF	TGTGCCAGCAGTCGATCCACTAGCGCAGGCTACGAGCAGTACTTC
TRBV29-1	-	TRBJ2-3	TRBD1	CSVRTGWGTDTQYF	TGCAGCGTTCGGACAGGGTGGGGCACAGATACGCAGTATTTT
TRBV12-3/TRBV12-4	-	TRBJ2-1	-	CASTVTGGPSYNEQFF	TGTGCCAGCACCGTAACTGGGGGTCCGTCCTACAATGAGCAGTTCTTC
TRBV29-1	few	TRBJ2-2	TRBD2	CSGLLAGSRYAGELFF	TGCAGCGGACTCCTAGCGGGGAGTCGGTATGCCGGGGAGCTGTTTTTT
TRBV4-3	once	TRBJ2-3	TRBD2	CASSRKLAGVTDTQYF	TGCGCCAGCAGCCGCAAACTAGCGGGAGTCACAGATACGCAGTATTTT
TRBV7-6	few	TRBJ2-1	TRBD2	CASSLRWREGTDEQFF	TGTGCCAGCAGCTTACGGTGGCGGGAGGGCACGGATGAGCAGTTCTTC
TRBV7-9	-	TRBJ1-5	-	CASTAGEQPQHF	TGTGCCAGCACGGCGGGGGAGCAGCCCCAGCATTTT
TRBV5-4	-	TRBJ2-7	TRBD1	CASSDQGAVTYEQYF	TGTGCCAGCAGCGACCAGGGGGCGGTTACCTACGAGCAGTACTTC
TRBV2	few	TRBJ2-7	TRBD2	CASRTSGAIYEQYF	TGTGCCAGCAGAACTAGCGGGGCAATATACGAGCAGTACTTC
TRBV6-4	-	TRBJ2-2	-	CASSEGPNTGELFF	TGTGCCAGCAGTGAGGGTCCGAACACCGGGGAGCTGTTTTTT
TRBV12-3/TRBV12-4	many	TRBJ1-6	TRBD1	CASSQGTGANSPLHF	TGTGCCAGCAGTCAGGGGACAGGGGCTAATTCACCCCTCCACTTT
TRBV6-6	-	TRBJ2-5	TRBD2	CASSPRLAPETQYF	TGTGCCAGCAGCCCCAGACTAGCTCCAGAGACCCAGTACTTC
TRBV28	-	TRBJ2-7	-	CASSLGGILNYEQYF	TGTGCCAGCAGTTTAGGAGGGATATTAAACTACGAGCAGTACTTC
TRBV28	-	TRBJ2-7	-	CASSEDSFSSYEQYF	TGTGCCAGCAGTGAGGACAGCTTTAGCTCCTACGAGCAGTACTTC
TRBV28	few	TRBJ2-1	TRBD1	CASSFIEQGVGSYNEQFF	TGTGCCAGCAGTTTTATCGAACAGGGGGTCGGCTCCTACAATGAGCAGTTCTTC
TRBV7-9	-	TRBJ2-7	-	CASSPDSPEQYF	TGTGCCAGCAGCCCCGACAGTCCCGAGCAGTACTTC
TRBV20-1	-	TRBJ2-6	-	CSAPVAGNSGANVPTF	TGCAGTGCCCCCGTGGCAGGTAACTCTGGGGCCAACGTCCCGACTTTC
TRBV20-1	-	TRBJ2-4	TRBD2	CSARRGSVAKNIQYF	TGCAGTGCTAGGCGCGGGAGTGTAGCCAAAAACATTCAGTACTTC
TRBV7-9	-	TRBJ1-1	-	CASSLADYTEAFF	TGTGCCAGCAGCTTAGCAGACTACACTGAAGCTTTCTTT
TRBV5-1	few	TRBJ1-1	-	CAATNPGDTEAFF	TGCGCCGCCACCAATCCCGGGGACACTGAAGCTTTCTTT
TRBV13	few	TRBJ1-2	-	CASSSRDLYGYTF	TGTGCCAGCAGCAGCCGGGACCTCTATGGCTACACCTTC
TRBV6-6	-	TRBJ2-5	TRBD1	CASSYRGRGDEQYF	TGTGCCAGCAGTTACAGGGGGCGAGGGGATGAGCAGTACTTC
TRBV9	-	TRBJ2-7	TRBD2	CASSVPRGPGLAGLPVFYEQYF	TGTGCCAGCAGCGTACCCCGGGGTCCCGGACTAGCGGGACTCCCGGTTTTCTACGAGCAGTACTTC
TRBV12-3/TRBV12-4	-	TRBJ1-6	-	CASSFRAGEMGSPLHF	TGTGCCAGCAGTTTTCGGGCAGGGGAGATGGGTTCACCCCTCCACTTT
TRBV15	-	TRBJ2-5	-	CATTWDTSYNEQYF	TGTGCCACCACCTGGGACACATCTTACAATGAGCAGTACTTC
TRBV10-3	few	TRBJ2-3	-	CAIMGTTDTQYF	TGTGCCATCATGGGCACCACAGATACGCAGTATTTT
TRBV10-3	-	TRBJ2-2	TRBD1	CAISELRTGNGELFF	TGTGCCATCAGTGAGTTGCGGACAGGCAACGGGGAGCTGTTTTTT
TRBV3-1	-	TRBJ1-5	-	CASSQGGVSNQPQHF	TGTGCCAGCAGCCAAGGAGGGGTGTCCAATCAGCCCCAGCATTTT
TRBV7-7	-	TRBJ2-1	-	CASSSDTYNEQFF	TGTGCTAGCAGTTCGGACACCTACAATGAGCAGTTCTTC
TRBV4-3	many	TRBJ2-3	-	CASSQDLLARGTDTQYF	TGCGCCAGCAGCCAAGATCTCCTAGCTAGAGGGACAGATACGCAGTATTTT
TRBV2	few	TRBJ2-7	TRBD1	CATAPGQAHYEQYF	TGTGCCACCGCCCCGGGACAGGCCCACTACGAGCAGTACTTC